The entry that follows covers one TCR beta chain sequence. Its matching antigen is unknown. The CDR3 sequence is 15 residues long. The germline gives CDR1 SEHNR, CDR2 FQNEAQ (reference sequence). Trimming stripped 0 bases from V and 0 bases from J, with 6 bases between. This entry comes from a study of T cell responses to AZD1222 COVID-19 vaccine. Study conclusions and caveats: White British people made up most donors, females outnumbered males, and clonal diversity was possibly underestimated.

Sequencing used immunoSEQ multiplex PCR; TCRdb keeps in-frame clones, though not all of them. In the table there are around 260,000 clones, approximately 95% of which are singletons. Material: peripheral blood, obtained on day 0 of AZD1222 vaccination. The clonotype was recovered from an adult in good health. This rearrangement joins TRBV7-9 to TRBJ1-5; no clear D. CDR3 sequence: CASSLARDSNQPQHF. In nucleotides, the CDR3 is TGTGCCAGCAGCTTAGCGAGGGATAGCAATCAGCCCCAGCATTTT.